This entry describes one TCR beta chain. The antigen remains undetermined. This specimen comes from a study of blood T cells in healthy people across ages. General study points: The fall in TCR beta diversity per million T cells was roughly linear with age.

For the second PCR, which ran for roughly 7 to 11 cycles, a sample-barcoded 5' primer and a J-beta primer mix were used. TCRdb independently ran MiXCR on the 5' RACE reads; one entry per CDR3 protein. The table lists about 570,000 distinct CDR3 sequences, 27% of them singletons. No fewer than 7 million PBMCs went into each sample. The sample comprised blood. The clonotype comes from a woman aged 70-85 years in good health.

CDR3 DNA sequence: TGTGCCAGTAGTATCCAGTGGAATCAGCCCCAGCATTTT. It encodes CASSIQWNQPQHF. V and J are TRBV19 and TRBJ1-5; D is unresolved. With 3 bases removed from V and 4 bases from J, the gap between germline ends came to 7 bases. This CDR3 is built from 13 residues. CDR1 LNHDA and CDR2 SQIVND come from the germline V gene (reference sequence).